This TCR beta chain was identified in a study of T cells in women clearing cervical HPV infection. Clones were read by immunoSEQ multiplex PCR, and TCRdb kept only the in-frame ones, dropping some. The listing contains around 21,000 clones. Concerning this clone itself: The read halts 3 residues ahead of the CDR3 end, with the missing end drawn from the germline J gene.

Germline V gives CDR1 SGHDN, CDR2 FVKESK. V was pared by 7 bases and J by 6 bases, with 15 bases between. The CDR3 covers 13 residues. The chain links TRBV14 to TRBJ1-2; D is possibly TRBD1 (5 bases). This TCR was recovered from a woman between 18 and 70 years old with a cervical HPV16 infection that either progressed to CIN3+ or cleared (not recorded which). Material: blood buffy coat. The CDR3 DNA, read in part, is TGTGCCAGCATGGGGCGTGTCGTTAATGGC. Its protein is CASMGRVVNG. The entire CDR3 sequence reads CASMGRVVNGYTF.